Each of the 30 T cell receptor beta chains below was sequenced from the same sample in a study of cytomegalovirus exposure and HLA in healthy donors. Assay: immunoSEQ multiplex PCR; the TCRdb copy retains only in-frame clones and omits some. The sample lists some 99,000 clones, 88% seen once, with roughly 2.1% in the top ten. The sample was PBMCs. The receptors here all came from a woman aged 18-35 years in good health and CMV-seronegative.

CDR3 protein: CASSFYGEGKNIQYF. In nucleotides, the CDR3 is TGTGCCAGCAGTTTCTACGGGGAAGGCAAAAACATTCAGTACTTC. V usage is TRBV6-5 and J usage is TRBJ2-4; D might be TRBD2 (5 bases). The CDR3 has 15 residues. Per the germline V gene, CDR1 is MNHEY and CDR2 is SVGAGI. Trimming took off 4 bases at V and 3 bases at J, with 13 bases between the two ends.

V and J are TRBV28 and TRBJ2-1; TRBD1 is a possible D gene (6 bases). CDR1 and CDR2 (germline): MDHEN, SYDVKM. The CDR3 is made up of 13 amino acids. V was shortened by 6 bases and J by 4 bases, with 10 bases between the two germline ends. CDR3 coding DNA: TGTGCCAGCAGAAGGACAGAATACAATGAGCAGTTCTTC. Protein: CASRRTEYNEQFF.

The genes are TRBV4-2 and TRBJ2-3; 9 bases fit TRBD2. Germline loops: CDR1 LGHNA, CDR2 YNFKEQ. V dropped 4 bases and J dropped 4; count of bases not matched to a gene: 9. This CDR3 has 16 amino acids. CDR3 coding DNA: TGTGCCAGCAGCCCCCTTCGCGGGAGGGCCGCAGATACGCAGTATTTT. As protein: CASSPLRGRAADTQYF.

This clone has only one observation. The CDR3: CASSFGGRPYEQYF. CDR3 coding DNA: TGTGCCAGCAGCTTTGGCGGGAGGCCCTACGAGCAGTACTTC. The J gene is TRBJ2-7, the V gene TRBV7-2, with 8 bases that match TRBD2. Per the germline V gene, CDR1 is SGHTA and CDR2 is FQGNSA. The CDR3 spans 14 residues. V lost 3 bases and J lost 2; bases outside the gene matches: 3.

This chain's CDR3 is CASSPGGGGLPLHF. The CDR3 DNA follows: TGTGCCAGCAGTCCCGGCGGGGGTGGATTGCCCCTCCACTTT. The chain is built from TRBV28 and TRBJ1-6, with a tentative D call TRBD1 (5 bases). The CDR3 is 14 residues long. Germline CDR1 and CDR2: MDHEN and SYDVKM. The germline V and J ends were trimmed by 5 bases and 13 bases, with 18 bases remaining between them. The full variable domain, its missing parts supplied by reference TRBV28 and TRBJ1-6, is DVKVTQSSRYLVKRTGEKVFLECVQDMDHENMFWYRQDPGLGLRLIYFSYDVKMKEKGDIPEGYSVSREKKERFSLILESASTNQTSMYLCASSPGGGGLPLHFGNGTRLTVT.

This rearrangement joins TRBV14 to TRBJ2-5, with TRBD1 matching 7 bases. The CDR3 has 14 amino acids. The V gene's germline CDR1 is SGHDN and CDR2 FVKESK. J gave up 4 bases and V 2 bases, and 4 bases lay outside the gene matches. The chain's CDR3 is CASSQNAGGETQYF. The CDR3 nucleotides are TGTGCCAGCAGCCAAAACGCAGGGGGAGAGACCCAGTACTTC.

As DNA, the CDR3 is TGTGCCAGCAGCGTAAGGCCAGGGGGGAACGGGGAGCTGTTTTTT. Translation gives CASSVRPGGNGELFF. The genes are TRBV9 and TRBJ2-2, with D maybe TRBD1 (7 bases). With 1 base removed from V and 7 bases from J, the gap between germline ends came to 14 bases. Per the germline V gene, CDR1 is SGDLS and CDR2 is YYNGEE. The CDR3 runs to 15 residues.

J is TRBJ2-1 and V is TRBV15; D possibly corresponds to TRBD1 (5 bases). V was trimmed by 2 bases and J by 7 bases, leaving 12 bases between them. This CDR3 is 14 amino acids long. In germline, CDR1 is LNHNV, CDR2 YYDKDF (reference sequence). CDR3 DNA: TGTGCCACCAGCAGATCACCCAAGGGGAATGAGCAGTTCTTC. This gives the protein CATSRSPKGNEQFF. The variable domain in full, completed from reference TRBV15 and TRBJ2-1, reads DAMVIQNPRYQVTQFGKPVTLSCSQTLNHNVMYWYQQKSSQAPKLLFHYYDKDFNNEADTPDNFQSRRPNTSFCFLDIRSPGLGDTAMYLCATSRSPKGNEQFFGPGTRLTVL.

J is TRBJ1-5 and V is TRBV7-2; 8 bases are shared with TRBD1. The germline V gene encodes CDR1 SGHTA and CDR2 FQGNSA. This CDR3 comprises 15 residues. V lost 3 bases, J lost 6 bases, and 7 bases stayed unmatched. The CDR3 sequence: CASSLEQGAAQPQHF. CDR3 coding DNA: TGTGCCAGCAGCTTGGAGCAGGGGGCAGCTCAGCCCCAGCATTTT. Full variable domain (missing parts from reference TRBV7-2 and TRBJ1-5): GAGVSQSPSNKVTEKGKDVELRCDPISGHTALYWYRQSLGQGLEFLIYFQGNSAPDKSGLPSDRFSAERTGGSVSTLTIQRTQQEDSAVYLCASSLEQGAAQPQHFGDGTRLSIL.

This clone was observed a single time. The chain recombines TRBV30 with TRBJ2-3; maybe TRBD2 (6 bases). CDR1 and CDR2 (germline): GTSNPN, SVGIG (reference sequence). V lost 4 bases, J lost 2 bases, and 16 bases lay in between. The CDR3 covers 15 residues. CDR3 in DNA: TGTGCCTGGAACCGGTTAGCGGCGCACACAGATACGCAGTATTTT. Translated, it gives CAWNRLAAHTDTQYF. The variable domain in full, with the rest retrieved from reference TRBV30 and TRBJ2-3, is SQTIHQWPATLVQPVGSPLSLECTVEGTSNPNLYWYRQAAGRGLQLLFYSVGIGQISSEVPQNLSASRPQDRQFILSSKKLLLSDSGFYLCAWNRLAAHTDTQYFGPGTRLTVL.

The rearrangement links TRBV28 to TRBJ2-7, with D unclear. V lost 8 bases, J lost 2 bases, and 13 bases lay in between. Germline assignment: CDR1 MDHEN and CDR2 SYDVKM. CDR3 length: 13 amino acids. The CDR3 coding sequence is TGTGCCAGCGGGCAGGTTCCAACCTACGAGCAGTACTTC. The encoded protein is CASGQVPTYEQYF.

The chain uses TRBV27 and TRBJ2-7, with TRBD1 identical over 8 bases. The ends lost 2 bases at V and 1 base at J; junction bases unmatched: 16. The CDR3 covers 19 residues. CDR1 and CDR2 (germline): MNHEY, SMNVEV (reference sequence). The CDR3 spells CASSLKPPAGGWGSYEQYF. CDR3 bases: TGTGCCAGCAGTTTAAAACCCCCGGCAGGGGGCTGGGGATCCTACGAGCAGTACTTC.

The genes are TRBV28 and TRBJ2-3, with 8 bases lining up with TRBD2. Germline loops: CDR1 MDHEN, CDR2 SYDVKM. Trimming removed 6 bases from V and 0 bases from J; junction bases left unmatched: 5. The CDR3 totals 15 residues. CDR3 region: CASREAGESTDTQYF. In nucleotides, the CDR3 is TGTGCCAGCAGAGAAGCGGGAGAGAGCACAGATACGCAGTATTTT. The entire variable domain, with the rest obtained from reference TRBV28 and TRBJ2-3, is as follows: DVKVTQSSRYLVKRTGEKVFLECVQDMDHENMFWYRQDPGLGLRLIYFSYDVKMKEKGDIPEGYSVSREKKERFSLILESASTNQTSMYLCASREAGESTDTQYFGPGTRLTVL.

The chain carries TRBV5-4 and TRBJ2-3, with TRBD2 as a possible D gene (5 bases). This CDR3 has 13 amino acids. With 4 bases removed from V and 2 bases from J, the gap between germline ends came to 8 bases. Looked up from germline, CDR1 is SGHNT and CDR2 is YYREEE (reference sequence). The CDR3 region is CASSPDFTDTQYF. As DNA, the CDR3 is TGTGCCAGCAGCCCGGACTTCACAGATACGCAGTATTTT.

The chain combines TRBV5-6 with TRBJ2-5; 9 bases agree with TRBD1. V dropped 2 bases and J dropped 7; count of bases not matched to a gene: 9. The CDR3 totals 15 residues. Germline V gene data show CDR1 as SGHDT and CDR2 as YYEEEE. The CDR3 sequence: CASSLGTGLGGTQYF. CDR3 sequence (DNA): TGTGCCAGCAGCTTAGGGACAGGGCTCGGAGGGACCCAGTACTTC.

This clone occurred once. The chain is built from TRBV30 and TRBJ1-4; D not resolved. Trimming stripped 0 bases from V and 0 bases from J, with 5 bases between. The germline gives CDR1 GTSNPN, CDR2 SVGIG (reference sequence). This CDR3 region has 14 residues. In nucleotides, the CDR3 is TGTGCCTGGAGTGTGGCTGCAACTAATGAAAAACTGTTTTTT. Its protein product is CAWSVAATNEKLFF.

The CDR3 DNA reads as TGTGCCAGCAGTTACAGGGGGCCCGATACGCAGTATTTT. Its translation: CASSYRGPDTQYF. The rearrangement joins TRBV6-5 to TRBJ2-3; 7 bases line up with TRBD1. V lost 2 bases, J lost 6 bases, and 2 bases stayed unmatched. This CDR3 is 13 amino acids long. Germline V gives CDR1 MNHEY, CDR2 SVGAGI.

The count of this clone is one. The rearrangement uses TRBV9 and TRBJ2-3, with D perhaps matching TRBD2 (5 bases). The CDR3 loop spans 16 amino acids. The germline V gene encodes CDR1 SGDLS and CDR2 YYNGEE. Trimming stripped 0 bases from V and 6 bases from J, with 17 bases between. The CDR3 DNA reads TGTGCCAGCAGCGTAGTGGCGGGCGGTCCGGGGGATACGCAGTATTTT. This translates into CASSVVAGGPGDTQYF. Based on the CDR3 plus reference TRBV9 and TRBJ2-3, the full variable domain is DSGVTQTPKHLITATGQRVTLRCSPRSGDLSVYWYQQSLDQGLQFLIQYYNGEERAKGNILERFSAQQFPDLHSELNLSSLELGDSALYFCASSVVAGGPGDTQYFGPGTRLTVL.

The V call is TRBV30, the J call TRBJ1-2; 7 positions agree with TRBD1. The CDR3 consists of 15 residues. The germline CDR1 and CDR2 sequences are GTSNPN and SVGIG (reference sequence). V trimming: 2 bases; J trimming: 0 bases; junction bases outside the gene matches: 6. CDR3 bases: TGTGCCTGGAGTTCGGGGACAGCCGCTAACTATGGCTACACCTTC. It is translated as CAWSSGTAANYGYTF.

This rearrangement joins TRBV4-3 to TRBJ1-3; 9 bases line up with TRBD1. The ends lost 1 base at V and 6 bases at J; junction bases unmatched: 1. Germline V gene lookup returns CDR1 LGHNA and CDR2 YSLEER. This CDR3 has 14 amino acids. CDR3 bases: TGCGCCAGCAGCCAAGGGACAGGGGCAAACACCATATATTTT. Translated: CASSQGTGANTIYF.

The chain employs TRBV5-8 and TRBJ1-4, with TRBD1 matching over 7 bases. Germline loops: CDR1 SGHTS, CDR2 YDEGEE. The ends lost 6 bases at V and 4 bases at J; junction bases unmatched: 15. The length of the CDR3 is 17 residues. Here the CDR3 DNA reads TGTGCCAGCACAACAAAGACAGGGCGCTCGGGTAATGAAAAACTGTTTTTT. Protein: CASTTKTGRSGNEKLFF.

A single count supports this clone. The chain has TRBV6-5 and TRBJ1-1, with D perhaps TRBD1 (6 bases). The V end was cut by 4 bases, the J end by 2 bases, with 11 bases between. The length of the CDR3 is 14 residues. The V gene's germline CDR1 is MNHEY and CDR2 SVGAGI. The CDR3 here is CASSLLQGNTEAFF. For the CDR3, the DNA is TGTGCCAGCAGTTTATTACAGGGAAACACTGAAGCTTTCTTT.

This clone was counted once. CDR3 in amino acids: CASRTPAQGGYEQYF. The CDR3 coding sequence is TGTGCCAGCAGGACCCCAGCTCAGGGGGGCTACGAGCAGTACTTC. The V call is TRBV28, the J call TRBJ2-7; D might be TRBD1 (7 bases). CDR3 length: 15 residues. V gave up 6 bases and J gave up 3 bases, with 18 bases separating them. Germline loops: CDR1 MDHEN, CDR2 SYDVKM.

CDR3 loop: CAVSGTGMNEQFF. In nucleotides, the CDR3 is TGCGCCGTTTCCGGGACAGGGATGAATGAGCAGTTCTTC. The genes are TRBV4-1 and TRBJ2-1, with 9 positions matching TRBD1. CDR1 is MGHRA and CDR2 is YSYEKL in the germline V gene. The junction had 9 bases not matched to a gene; V was cut back by 11 bases and J by 7 bases. This CDR3 region has 13 residues.

The V gene is TRBV15, the J gene TRBJ2-3; 13 nucleotides match TRBD2. The CDR3 has 16 amino acids. V was clipped by 3 bases and J by 0 bases; unmatched bases: 0. Germline assignment: CDR1 LNHNV and CDR2 YYDKDF (reference sequence). The CDR3 DNA reads TGTGCCACCAGCAGGGGACTAGCGGGGAGCACAGATACGCAGTATTTT. Residues: CATSRGLAGSTDTQYF.

The chain has TRBV4-3 and TRBJ2-1, with TRBD1 matching over 10 bases. Germline values: CDR1 LGHNA, CDR2 YSLEER. The CDR3 has 14 amino acids. Trimming at V came to 4 bases and at J to 10 bases, leaving 7 bases not matched to a gene. The CDR3 DNA sequence: TGCGCCAGCAGCCCCCGACAGGGGGCAGGAGAGCAGTTCTTC. It specifies CASSPRQGAGEQFF.

This chain connects TRBV21-1 to TRBJ2-5; the listed D gene, TRBD2, was not tested against the DNA. TRBV21-1 is described as a pseudogene. The CDR3 is made up of 18 amino acids. The CDR3 bases are TGTGCCAGCAGCAAGGCCTGCCGACTACCCACAACCCAAGAGACCCAGTACTTC. Its protein product is CASSKACRLPTTQETQYF.

V usage is TRBV28 and J usage is TRBJ2-7; the D is unclear. Looked up from germline, CDR1 is MDHEN and CDR2 is SYDVKM. CDR3 length: 14 amino acids. The V end was cut by 7 bases, the J end by 0 bases, with 13 bases between. This chain's CDR3 is CASTTLIDSYEQYF. The CDR3 DNA reads TGTGCCAGCACCACTTTAATAGACTCCTACGAGCAGTACTTC. The full variable domain, its missing parts supplied by reference TRBV28 and TRBJ2-7, is DVKVTQSSRYLVKRTGEKVFLECVQDMDHENMFWYRQDPGLGLRLIYFSYDVKMKEKGDIPEGYSVSREKKERFSLILESASTNQTSMYLCASTTLIDSYEQYFGPGTRLTVT.

The chain joins TRBV7-9 to TRBJ2-1; D may be TRBD1 (6 bases). Looked up from germline, CDR1 is SEHNR and CDR2 is FQNEAQ (reference sequence). Trimming took 3 bases from V and 6 from J, leaving 12 bases between them. The length of the CDR3 is 14 residues. CDR3 loop: CASSFTTGGNEQFF. CDR3 sequence (DNA): TGTGCCAGCAGCTTTACGACAGGTGGCAATGAGCAGTTCTTC.

This chain joins TRBV2 and TRBJ1-2; D remains ambiguous. Between the trimmed V and J ends, which lost 4 bases and 5 bases, there was a span of 11 bases. The CDR3 loop spans 13 amino acids. Germline loops: CDR1 SNHLY, CDR2 FYNNEI. CDR3 amino acids: CASSGTVRYGYTF. The CDR3 DNA sequence: TGTGCCAGCAGTGGCACCGTTAGATATGGCTACACCTTC. The full variable domain, completed using reference TRBV2 and TRBJ1-2, is EPEVTQTPSHQVTQMGQEVILRCVPISNHLYFYWYRQILGQKVEFLVSFYNNEISEKSEIFDDQFSVERPDGSNFTLKIRSTKLEDSAMYFCASSGTVRYGYTFGSGTRLTVV.